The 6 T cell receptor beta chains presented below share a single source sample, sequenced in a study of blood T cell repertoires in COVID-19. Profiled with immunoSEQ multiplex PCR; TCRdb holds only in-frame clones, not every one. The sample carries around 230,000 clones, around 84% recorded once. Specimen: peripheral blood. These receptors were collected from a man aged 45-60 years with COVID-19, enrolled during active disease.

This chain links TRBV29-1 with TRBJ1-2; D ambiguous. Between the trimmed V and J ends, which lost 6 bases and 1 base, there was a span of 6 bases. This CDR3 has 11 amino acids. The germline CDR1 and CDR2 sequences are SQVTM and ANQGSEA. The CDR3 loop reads CSVRLNYGYTF. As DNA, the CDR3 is TGCAGCGTGCGCCTTAACTATGGCTACACCTTC.

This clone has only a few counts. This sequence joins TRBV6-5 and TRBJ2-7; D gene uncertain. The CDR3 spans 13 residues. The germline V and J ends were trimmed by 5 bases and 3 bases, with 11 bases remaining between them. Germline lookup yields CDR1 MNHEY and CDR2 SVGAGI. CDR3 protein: CASSNLRYYEQYF. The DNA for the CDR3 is TGTGCCAGCAGTAACCTACGGTACTACGAGCAGTACTTC.

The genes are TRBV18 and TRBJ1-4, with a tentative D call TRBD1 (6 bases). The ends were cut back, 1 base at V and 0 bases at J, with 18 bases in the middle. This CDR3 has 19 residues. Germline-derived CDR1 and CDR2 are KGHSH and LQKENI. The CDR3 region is CASSPRMGAMSSTNEKLFF. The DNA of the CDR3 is TGTGCCAGCTCACCACGGATGGGGGCAATGAGCTCAACTAATGAAAAACTGTTTTTT.

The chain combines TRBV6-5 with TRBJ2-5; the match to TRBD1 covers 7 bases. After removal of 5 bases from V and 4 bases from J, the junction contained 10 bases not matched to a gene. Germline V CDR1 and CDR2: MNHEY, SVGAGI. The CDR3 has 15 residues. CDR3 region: CASSPTTGSRETQYF. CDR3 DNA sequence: TGTGCCAGCAGTCCCACGACAGGGAGCCGAGAGACCCAGTACTTC.

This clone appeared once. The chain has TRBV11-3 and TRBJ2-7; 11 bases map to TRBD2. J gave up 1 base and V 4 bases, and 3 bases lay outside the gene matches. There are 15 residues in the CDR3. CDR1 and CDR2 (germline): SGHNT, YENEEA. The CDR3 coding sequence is TGTGCCAGCAGCTCCTCTAGCGGGGGGTCCTACGAGCAGTACTTC. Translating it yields CASSSSSGGSYEQYF.

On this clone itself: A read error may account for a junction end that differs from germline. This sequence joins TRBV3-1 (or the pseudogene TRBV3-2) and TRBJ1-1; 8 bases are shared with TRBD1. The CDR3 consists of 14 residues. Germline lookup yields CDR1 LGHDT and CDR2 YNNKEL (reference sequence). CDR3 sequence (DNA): TGTGCCAGCAGCCGTACCGGGACAGGTACCAATCGACGGTTT. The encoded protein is CASSRTGTGTNRRF.